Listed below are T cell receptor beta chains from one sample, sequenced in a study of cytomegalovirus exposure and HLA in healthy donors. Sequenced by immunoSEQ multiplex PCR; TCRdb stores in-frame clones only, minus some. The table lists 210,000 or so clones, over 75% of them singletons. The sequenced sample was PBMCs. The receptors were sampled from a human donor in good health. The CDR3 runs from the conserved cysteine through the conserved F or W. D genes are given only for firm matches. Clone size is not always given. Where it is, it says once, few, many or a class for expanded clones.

CDR3aa: CASSMGGGVDTQYF
CDR3nt: TGTGCCAGCAGCATGGGTGGGGGGGTCGATACGCAGTATTTT
j_gene: TRBJ2-3
abundance: .
v_gene: TRBV9
d_gene: TRBD2

CDR3aa: CASNTRADFRGEAFF
CDR3nt: TGTGCCAGTAATACGAGGGCGGACTTTCGGGGTGAAGCTTTCTTT
j_gene: TRBJ1-1
abundance: .
v_gene: TRBV19
d_gene: .

CDR3aa: CASSSFGSEAFF
CDR3nt: TGCGCCAGCAGCTCGTTCGGGTCTGAAGCTTTCTTT
j_gene: TRBJ1-1
abundance: .
v_gene: TRBV5-1
d_gene: .

CDR3aa: CASSLRQGSSYEQYF
CDR3nt: TGTGCCAGCAGCTTACGGCAGGGTAGCTCCTACGAGCAGTACTTC
j_gene: TRBJ2-7
abundance: few
v_gene: TRBV7-3
d_gene: .

CDR3aa: CASSASRGPNTGELFF
CDR3nt: TGTGCCAGCAGTGCTTCGCGGGGACCGAACACCGGGGAGCTGTTTTTT
j_gene: TRBJ2-2
abundance: .
v_gene: TRBV2
d_gene: .

CDR3aa: CAISDHELAQYNEQFF
CDR3nt: TGTGCCATCAGTGATCATGAACTAGCGCAATACAATGAGCAGTTCTTC
j_gene: TRBJ2-1
abundance: .
v_gene: TRBV10-3
d_gene: TRBD2

CDR3aa: CASSLNRLNTEAFF
CDR3nt: TGTGCCAGCAGCCTAAACAGGTTGAACACTGAAGCTTTCTTT
j_gene: TRBJ1-1
abundance: .
v_gene: TRBV13
d_gene: .

CDR3aa: CASSQDQFSRDTGELFF
CDR3nt: TGTGCCAGCAGCCAAGATCAATTTAGCCGAGACACCGGGGAGCTGTTTTTT
j_gene: TRBJ2-2
abundance: .
v_gene: TRBV4-2
d_gene: .

CDR3aa: CASSGRIAANTGELFF
CDR3nt: TGTGCCAGCAGTGGGAGAATCGCCGCGAACACCGGGGAGCTGTTTTTT
j_gene: TRBJ2-2
abundance: .
v_gene: TRBV2
d_gene: .

CDR3aa: CASSLGGPSYEQYF
CDR3nt: TGTGCCAGCAGCTTAGGAGGCCCCTCCTACGAGCAGTACTTC
j_gene: TRBJ2-7
abundance: .
v_gene: TRBV7-6
d_gene: .

CDR3aa: CASSMYSSVEQYF
CDR3nt: TGTGCCAGCAGCATGTACTCTAGCGTCGAGCAGTACTTC
j_gene: TRBJ2-7
abundance: once
v_gene: TRBV7-9
d_gene: .

CDR3aa: CAITSGRSQSSYNEQFF
CDR3nt: TGTGCCATCACTAGCGGGAGGTCCCAGAGCTCCTACAATGAGCAGTTCTTC
j_gene: TRBJ2-1
abundance: .
v_gene: TRBV10-3
d_gene: TRBD2

CDR3aa: CASSGSYGIQETQYF
CDR3nt: TGTGCTAGCAGCGGGAGCTATGGGATACAAGAGACCCAGTACTTC
j_gene: TRBJ2-5
abundance: .
v_gene: TRBV7-7
d_gene: TRBD2

CDR3aa: CASSLANSYEQYF
CDR3nt: TGTGCCAGCAGCTTGGCAAACTCCTACGAGCAGTACTTC
j_gene: TRBJ2-7
abundance: .
v_gene: TRBV7-9
d_gene: .

CDR3aa: CASSSTGYYNQPQHF
CDR3nt: TGTGCCAGCAGTTCGACAGGGTATTACAATCAGCCCCAGCATTTT
j_gene: TRBJ1-5
abundance: .
v_gene: TRBV7-9
d_gene: TRBD1

CDR3aa: CASSLPGLVPTDTQYF
CDR3nt: TGTGCCAGCAGCTTACCGGGACTAGTCCCTACAGATACGCAGTATTTT
j_gene: TRBJ2-3
abundance: .
v_gene: TRBV5-4
d_gene: TRBD2

CDR3aa: CASSLIPGTSPYNEQFF
CDR3nt: TGTGCCAGCAGCTTAATCCCCGGGACTAGCCCATACAATGAGCAGTTCTTC
j_gene: TRBJ2-1
abundance: .
v_gene: TRBV7-3
d_gene: TRBD2